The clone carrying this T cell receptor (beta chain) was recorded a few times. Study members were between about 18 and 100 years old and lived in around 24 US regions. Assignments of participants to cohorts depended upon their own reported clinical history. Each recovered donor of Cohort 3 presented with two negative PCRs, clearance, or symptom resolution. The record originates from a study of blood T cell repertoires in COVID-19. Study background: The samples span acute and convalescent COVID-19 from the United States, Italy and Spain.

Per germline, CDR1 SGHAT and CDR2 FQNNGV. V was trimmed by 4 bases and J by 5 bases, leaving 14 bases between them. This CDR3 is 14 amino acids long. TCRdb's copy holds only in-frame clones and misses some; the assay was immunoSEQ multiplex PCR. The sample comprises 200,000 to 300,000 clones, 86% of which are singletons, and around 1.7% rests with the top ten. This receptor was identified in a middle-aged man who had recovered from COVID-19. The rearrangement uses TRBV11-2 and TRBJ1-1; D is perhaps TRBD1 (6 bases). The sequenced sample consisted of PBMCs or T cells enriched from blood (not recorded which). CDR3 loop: CASSYSGTPTEAFF. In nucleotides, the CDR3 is TGTGCCAGCAGCTACTCCGGGACACCTACTGAAGCTTTCTTT.